The 18 T cell receptor beta chains below all came from one sample that was sequenced in a study of control samples from healthy donors and cancer patients. This table comes from immunoSEQ multiplex PCR, and its TCRdb copy is limited to in-frame clones, with some not included. The sample carries 190,000 or so clones, approximately 92% recorded once. Sequencing used blood. These receptors all come from a man aged 18 to 30 in good health.

The chain combines TRBV18 with TRBJ1-3; no clear D. The CDR3 length is 12 residues. V was shortened by 8 bases and J by 10 bases, with 15 bases between the two germline ends. The V gene's germline CDR1 is KGHSH and CDR2 LQKENI. The CDR3 spells CASENLRGTIYF. In DNA form, the CDR3 reads TGTGCCAGCGAAAACTTACGGGGTACCATATATTTT.

The rearrangement links TRBV23-1 to TRBJ2-7; tentatively, D is TRBD1 or TRBD2 (6 bases each). Being an ORF, TRBV23-1 has a function that is uncertain. Trimming took 0 bases from V and 2 from J, leaving 14 bases between them. The CDR3 runs to 16 residues. DNA of the CDR3: TGCGCCAGCAGTCAATCAATAAGGGGGAGGACCTACGAGCAGTACTTC. The encoded protein is CASSQSIRGRTYEQYF.

This chain links TRBV10-3 with TRBJ2-1; D is possibly TRBD2 (6 bases). The germline V gene has CDR1 ENHRY and CDR2 SYGVKD. V lost 10 bases to trimming and J lost 2 bases, with 15 bases between them. The CDR3 totals 14 residues. CDR3 coding DNA: TGTGCCACCGTTGGGCGGGGACCCTACAATGAGCAGTTCTTC. This sequence encodes CATVGRGPYNEQFF.

V is TRBV7-3 and J is TRBJ1-1, with TRBD1 identical over 8 bases. This CDR3 has 13 amino acids. From germline, CDR1 is SGHTA and CDR2 FQGTGA. After removal of 1 base from V and 11 bases from J, the junction contained 6 bases not matched to a gene. In DNA, the CDR3 is TGTGCCAGCAGCTTAATAGCAGGGGGCTTGGCTTTCTTT. This encodes CASSLIAGGLAFF.

The chain is built from TRBV12-5 and TRBJ1-2, with 8 bases that match TRBD1. Germline V gene data show CDR1 as LGHNT and CDR2 as FRNRAP. The ends lost 3 bases at V and 4 bases at J; junction bases unmatched: 1. The CDR3 is made up of 13 amino acids. CDR3 loop: CASGFTGGYGYTF. CDR3 bases: TGTGCTAGTGGTTTCACAGGGGGCTATGGCTACACCTTC.

This CDR3 is CASSFSGGLDIQYF. CDR3 coding DNA: TGTGCCAGCAGCTTTAGCGGGGGGCTTGACATTCAGTACTTC. The gene calls are TRBV7-9 and TRBJ2-4; 10 positions match TRBD2. CDR1 and CDR2 from the germline V gene are SEHNR and FQNEAQ (reference sequence). Unmatched junction bases numbered 4, after V lost 3 bases and J lost 8 bases. The CDR3 spans 14 residues.

V usage is TRBV20-1 and J usage is TRBJ2-2; the match to TRBD2 covers 12 bases. The CDR3 runs 15 residues. The V gene's germline CDR1 is DFQATT and CDR2 SNEGSKA (reference sequence). Trimming removed 3 bases from V and 8 bases from J; junction bases left unmatched: 7. CDR3 residues: CSASGLAGGRGELFF. CDR3 nucleotide sequence: TGCAGTGCTAGTGGGCTAGCGGGGGGGAGAGGGGAGCTGTTTTTT.

The chain uses TRBV6-5 and TRBJ1-5, with D unresolved. Trimming stripped 4 bases from V and 5 bases from J, with 3 bases between. CDR3 size: 11 residues. Germline V gives CDR1 MNHEY, CDR2 SVGAGI. CDR3 nucleotide sequence: TGTGCCAGCAGTTCGTATCAGCCCCAGCATTTT. Its translation: CASSSYQPQHF.

This chain connects TRBV6-2 or TRBV6-3 to TRBJ1-5, with a tentative D call TRBD1 (5 bases). The CDR3 is 14 amino acids. Per the germline V gene, CDR1 is MNHEY and CDR2 is SVGEGT. V was cut by 2 bases and J by 7 bases, with 12 bases left in between. The CDR3 region has the DNA TGTGCCAGCAGTTACACGGCAGGGATACAGCCCCAGCATTTT. This gives the protein CASSYTAGIQPQHF.

In this sample, this clone turned up once. V usage is TRBV10-3 and J usage is TRBJ1-2; D may be TRBD1 (5 bases). V lost 7 bases and J 8 bases, leaving 17 bases between the germline ends. Germline-derived CDR1 and CDR2 are ENHRY and SYGVKD. The length of the CDR3 is 13 residues. The CDR3 bases are TGTGCCATCACCTGGGACGGCAGGGACGGCTACACCTTC. Translating it yields CAITWDGRDGYTF.

The chain employs TRBV19 and TRBJ1-2; D is unclear. Trimming stripped 5 bases from V and 5 bases from J, with 12 bases between. The V gene's germline CDR1 is LNHDA and CDR2 SQIVND (reference sequence). This CDR3 is 13 amino acids long. This CDR3 is CASSGGKWYGYTF. CDR3 sequence (DNA): TGTGCCAGTAGTGGAGGGAAATGGTATGGCTACACCTTC.

The V gene is TRBV9, the J gene TRBJ2-5, with 7 bases that match TRBD2. Germline V gene sequence: CDR1 SGDLS, CDR2 YYNGEE. Trimming cost V 4 bases and J 1 base; bases outside gene matches: 13. The CDR3 runs 17 residues. CDR3 sequence: CASSPGARGGTQETQYF. CDR3 in DNA: TGTGCCAGCAGCCCAGGTGCGAGGGGAGGGACCCAAGAGACCCAGTACTTC.

The V call is TRBV29-1, the J call TRBJ2-5; unclear D gene. This CDR3 is built from 12 residues. Germline-derived CDR1 and CDR2 are SQVTM and ANQGSEA. V lost 0 bases and J 7 bases, leaving 9 bases between the germline ends. The DNA of the CDR3 is TGCAGCGTTGAAGATCCTACACGGACCCAGTACTTC. This codes for CSVEDPTRTQYF.

The chain carries TRBV7-9 and TRBJ2-3, with TRBD2 identical over 9 bases. The CDR3 covers 16 residues. V gave up 5 bases and J gave up 3 bases; unmatched junction bases: 9. CDR1 is SEHNR and CDR2 is FQNEAQ in the germline V gene (reference sequence). The CDR3 nucleotides read TGTGCCAGCAGCCCCTTTTTTGCGGGGGGGACAGATACGCAGTATTTT. It codes for CASSPFFAGGTDTQYF.

The rearrangement joins TRBV30 to TRBJ2-3, with D tentatively TRBD2 (6 bases). V shed 0 bases and J shed 6 bases, with 10 bases lying between them. Germline-derived CDR1 and CDR2 are GTSNPN and SVGIG (reference sequence). This CDR3 is 13 amino acids long. CDR3 in amino acids: CAWSVGTLDTQYF. The CDR3 nucleotides read TGTGCCTGGAGTGTAGGGACTTTGGATACGCAGTATTTT.

The V and J genes are TRBV27 and TRBJ1-5; tentative D call: TRBD1 (5 bases). Germline V CDR1 and CDR2: MNHEY, SMNVEV (reference sequence). The CDR3 runs to 15 residues. Trimming shortened V by 6 bases and J by 4 bases, and 16 bases separated the two germline ends. CDR3 coding DNA: TGTGCCAGCAGCAAAACGGGGCTCCTGAATCAGCCCCAGCATTTT. This translates into CASSKTGLLNQPQHF.

The genes are TRBV18 and TRBJ1-4; a possible D gene is TRBD1 (5 bases). Trimming took off 5 bases at V and 8 bases at J, with 12 bases between the two ends. Germline-derived CDR1 and CDR2 are KGHSH and LQKENI. CDR3 length equals 13 residues. CDR3 DNA sequence: TGTGCCAGCTCATCGGGGGACCGGGAAAAACTGTTTTTT. This translates into CASSSGDREKLFF.

This rearrangement joins TRBV19 to TRBJ2-1; no clear D. Trimming shortened V by 3 bases and J by 4 bases, and 7 bases separated the two germline ends. The CDR3 has 13 residues. The germline gives CDR1 LNHDA, CDR2 SQIVND (reference sequence). The chain's CDR3 is CASSIGRYNEQFF. The DNA for the CDR3 is TGTGCCAGTAGTATCGGCCGATACAATGAGCAGTTCTTC.